The rows below give T cell receptor beta chains drawn from one sample of a study of Ad26.COV2.S vaccination and SARS-CoV-2 variants. Data came from immunoSEQ multiplex PCR; TCRdb stores just in-frame clones and leaves some out. The repertoire holds around 340,000 clones, with 86% as singletons. The material sequenced was peripheral blood, taken in a trial of Ad26.COV2.S vaccine versus placebo. Receptors originate from a person aged 18 to 65 who received the Ad26.COV2.S COVID-19 vaccine or a placebo. Each CDR3 is given with its conserved first and last residue. Fields, in order: D gene, J gene, V gene, clone size, CDR3 protein, CDR3 DNA. A D gene is named only where the DNA matches it firmly. The listing skips clone size in some rows; elsewhere it reads once, few, many or a size class.

D: NA; J: TRBJ2-7; V: TRBV12-2; size: NA; CDR3: CARRWREGPWDEQYF; DNA: TGTGCAAGGAGGTGGCGGGAGGGTCCTTGGGACGAGCAGTACTTC
D: NA; J: TRBJ1-1; V: TRBV4-3; size: NA; CDR3: CASSQAEIGQSNTEAFF; DNA: TGCGCCAGCAGCCAAGCAGAGATCGGACAGTCTAACACTGAAGCTTTCTTT
D: NA; J: TRBJ1-1; V: TRBV19; size: NA; CDR3: CASSRNRVSEAFF; DNA: TGTGCCAGTAGTAGGAACAGGGTGTCTGAAGCTTTCTTT
D: TRBD1; J: TRBJ2-3; V: TRBV6-2/TRBV6-3; size: NA; CDR3: CASSYPPGQGSDTQYF; DNA: TGTGCCAGCAGTTACCCCCCGGGACAGGGCTCAGATACGCAGTATTTT
D: TRBD2; J: TRBJ2-1; V: TRBV7-7; size: NA; CDR3: CASSPSLVAGTNEQFF; DNA: TGTGCCAGCAGCCCGTCTTTAGTAGCGGGAACCAATGAGCAGTTCTTC
D: NA; J: TRBJ2-7; V: TRBV7-9; size: NA; CDR3: CASSYIPYEQYF; DNA: TGTGCCAGCAGCTACATACCCTACGAGCAGTACTTC
D: TRBD2; J: TRBJ2-1; V: TRBV24-1; size: NA; CDR3: CATSDLQQRGNNEQFF; DNA: TGTGCCACCAGTGATTTGCAACAGCGGGGGAACAATGAGCAGTTCTTC
D: TRBD1; J: TRBJ2-7; V: TRBV18; size: NA; CDR3: CASSPPGTATVGEQYF; DNA: TGTGCCAGCTCACCCCCCGGGACAGCGACCGTAGGGGAGCAGTACTTC
D: TRBD1; J: TRBJ2-7; V: TRBV4-1; size: few; CDR3: CASSSRQGALGEQYF; DNA: TGCGCCAGCAGCTCCAGACAGGGGGCGTTGGGGGAGCAGTACTTC
D: NA; J: TRBJ2-7; V: TRBV13; size: NA; CDR3: CASSLGRTMEQYF; DNA: TGTGCCAGCAGCTTGGGCCGCACCATGGAGCAGTACTTC
D: NA; J: TRBJ2-7; V: TRBV7-2; size: NA; CDR3: CASARSDLNEQYF; DNA: TGTGCCAGCGCCCGATCGGACCTCAACGAGCAGTACTTC
D: TRBD1; J: TRBJ2-1; V: TRBV7-9; size: NA; CDR3: CASSLAGGGSYNEQFF; DNA: TGTGCCAGCAGCTTAGCAGGGGGCGGATCCTACAATGAGCAGTTCTTC
D: NA; J: TRBJ2-1; V: TRBV11-3; size: once; CDR3: CASSLGGHGTSYNEQFF; DNA: TGTGCCAGCAGCTTAGGGGGTCACGGTACTTCTTACAATGAGCAGTTCTTC
D: NA; J: TRBJ1-2; V: TRBV2; size: NA; CDR3: CASSWTENYGYTF; DNA: TGTGCCAGCAGTTGGACAGAAAACTATGGCTACACCTTC
D: TRBD2; J: TRBJ2-2; V: TRBV29-1; size: NA; CDR3: CSVENPASGNTGELFF; DNA: TGCAGCGTTGAGAACCCGGCTAGCGGGAACACCGGGGAGCTGTTTTTT
D: TRBD2; J: TRBJ2-1; V: TRBV7-2; size: NA; CDR3: CASSLEAGGYNEQFF; DNA: TGTGCCAGCAGCTTAGAAGCGGGGGGGTACAATGAGCAGTTCTTC
D: TRBD1; J: TRBJ2-3; V: TRBV7-2; size: few; CDR3: CASSLRTGGNTQYF; DNA: TGTGCCAGCAGCCTCCGGACAGGGGGCAATACGCAGTATTTT
D: TRBD1; J: TRBJ1-1; V: TRBV7-9; size: NA; CDR3: CASSLGQGLNTEAFF; DNA: TGTGCCAGCAGCTTAGGACAGGGATTGAACACTGAAGCTTTCTTT
D: NA; J: TRBJ2-7; V: TRBV4-3; size: NA; CDR3: CASSQETLAGYEQYF; DNA: TGCGCCAGCAGCCAAGAAACTTTGGCCGGCTACGAGCAGTACTTC
D: NA; J: TRBJ2-1; V: TRBV6-2/TRBV6-3; size: NA; CDR3: CASSYSIVSRQFF; DNA: TGTGCCAGCAGTTACTCGATTGTCTCTCGGCAGTTCTTC
D: TRBD1; J: TRBJ1-6; V: TRBV4-3; size: NA; CDR3: CASSQGTGYNSPLHF; DNA: TGCGCCAGCAGCCAAGGGACAGGCTATAATTCACCCCTCCACTTT
D: NA; J: TRBJ1-1; V: TRBV6-2/TRBV6-3; size: NA; CDR3: CASSPWGSNTEAFF; DNA: TGTGCCAGCAGCCCATGGGGCTCGAACACTGAAGCTTTCTTT
D: TRBD2; J: TRBJ2-1; V: TRBV6-2/TRBV6-3; size: NA; CDR3: CASSYSIGGGLADYNEQFF; DNA: TGTGCCAGCAGTTACTCTATAGGCGGTGGGCTAGCGGACTACAATGAGCAGTTCTTC
D: NA; J: TRBJ2-1; V: TRBV19; size: NA; CDR3: CASSLGAYNEQFF; DNA: TGTGCCAGTAGTTTAGGGGCATACAATGAGCAGTTCTTC
D: TRBD1; J: TRBJ2-5; V: TRBV24-1; size: NA; CDR3: CATSDSTGGETQYF; DNA: TGTGCCACCAGTGATTCAACAGGGGGCGAGACCCAGTACTTC
D: NA; J: TRBJ2-7; V: TRBV5-1; size: NA; CDR3: CASTPGGASYEQYF; DNA: TGCGCCAGCACGCCAGGGGGGGCTTCCTACGAGCAGTACTTC
D: NA; J: TRBJ1-5; V: TRBV20-1; size: few; CDR3: CSAEGGQPQHF; DNA: TGCAGTGCGGAGGGGGGGCAGCCCCAGCATTTT
D: TRBD2; J: TRBJ2-1; V: TRBV6-1; size: NA; CDR3: CASSDLLAGGPSEQFF; DNA: TGTGCCAGCAGTGACCTCCTAGCGGGGGGGCCAAGTGAGCAGTTCTTC
D: NA; J: TRBJ1-3; V: TRBV28; size: NA; CDR3: CASSLNPGKVGNTIYF; DNA: TGTGCCAGCAGTTTAAATCCGGGAAAGGTTGGAAACACCATATATTTT
D: NA; J: TRBJ1-2; V: TRBV18; size: NA; CDR3: CASSPRADRSDGYTF; DNA: TGTGCCAGCTCACCACGTGCCGACAGATCAGATGGCTACACCTTC
D: NA; J: TRBJ1-1; V: TRBV12-3/TRBV12-4; size: NA; CDR3: CASSPRGWTEAFF; DNA: TGTGCCAGCAGCCCCAGGGGATGGACTGAAGCTTTCTTT
D: TRBD1; J: TRBJ2-7; V: TRBV11-2; size: NA; CDR3: CASSLRGWDRGYEQYF; DNA: TGTGCCAGCAGCTTAAGAGGTTGGGACAGGGGATACGAGCAGTACTTC
D: NA; J: TRBJ2-7; V: TRBV5-1; size: NA; CDR3: CASSFSYASYEQYF; DNA: TGCGCCAGCAGCTTCTCGTACGCTTCCTACGAGCAGTACTTC
D: NA; J: TRBJ1-2; V: TRBV6-5; size: NA; CDR3: CASSTPGVNHGYTF; DNA: TGTGCCAGCAGTACCCCAGGGGTAAACCATGGCTACACCTTC
D: NA; J: TRBJ1-1; V: TRBV4-2; size: NA; CDR3: CASSHLTGQNTEAFF; DNA: TGTGCCAGCAGCCATCTGACAGGACAGAACACTGAAGCTTTCTTT
D: TRBD2; J: TRBJ2-7; V: TRBV2; size: NA; CDR3: CASSDVGLAGGEQYF; DNA: TGTGCCAGCAGTGATGTGGGACTAGCGGGGGGTGAGCAGTACTTC
D: TRBD1; J: TRBJ2-7; V: TRBV6-2/TRBV6-3; size: NA; CDR3: CASSFSGQTYEQYF; DNA: TGTGCCAGCAGTTTTTCGGGACAGACCTACGAGCAGTACTTC
D: NA; J: TRBJ2-6; V: TRBV27; size: NA; CDR3: CASRYGGYSGANVLTF; DNA: TGTGCCAGCCGTTACGGCGGGTACTCTGGGGCCAACGTCCTGACTTTC
D: TRBD2; J: TRBJ2-5; V: TRBV3-1/TRBV3-2; size: NA; CDR3: CASSQDRDSGETQYF; DNA: TGTGCCAGCAGCCAAGATAGGGATAGCGGGGAGACCCAGTACTTC
D: TRBD2; J: TRBJ2-1; V: TRBV27; size: NA; CDR3: CASSFSGSSSYNEQFF; DNA: TGTGCCAGCAGTTTTAGCGGGAGTAGCTCCTACAATGAGCAGTTCTTC
D: NA; J: TRBJ2-1; V: TRBV6-2/TRBV6-3; size: NA; CDR3: CASSPRTLYNEQFF; DNA: TGTGCCAGCAGTCCCCGGACACTCTACAATGAGCAGTTCTTC